This entry lists 30 T cell receptor beta chains sequenced from one sample in a study of tumor-infiltrating lymphocytes in localized non-small cell lung cancer. TCRdb's table, derived via immunoSEQ multiplex PCR, lists solely in-frame clones and lacks some. This sample has some 15,000 clones, with over 70% found just once. Material for sequencing was lung tumor tissue. All receptors come from a human donor with non-small cell lung cancer.

CDR3 residues: CASLPGQFFTGELFF. The CDR3 DNA reads TGTGCCAGCCTACCGGGACAGTTTTTTACCGGGGAGCTGTTTTTT. The rearrangement uses TRBV6-5 and TRBJ2-2; TRBD1 agrees at 7 bases. With V trimmed by 8 bases and J by 5 bases, 11 bases remained unmatched. Germline loops: CDR1 MNHEY, CDR2 SVGAGI. This CDR3 comprises 15 residues.

The chain has TRBV18 and TRBJ2-7, with 7 nucleotides matching TRBD1. The V and J ends lost 3 bases and 2 bases, in that order; junction bases with no gene match: 4. The CDR3 length is 14 residues. CDR1 is KGHSH and CDR2 is LQKENI in the germline V gene. CDR3 coding DNA: TGTGCCAGCTCACCTCGACAGGGTACCTACGAGCAGTACTTC. Amino acid sequence: CASSPRQGTYEQYF.

This sequence joins TRBV5-1 and TRBJ2-7; 7 positions match TRBD2. The junction had 10 bases not matched to a gene; V was cut back by 0 bases and J by 4 bases. Germline lookup yields CDR1 SGHRS and CDR2 YFSETQ. CDR3 length: 16 amino acids. The CDR3 DNA sequence: TGCGCCAGCAGCTTGGTTGGGGGGGAAAACCTGTACGAGCAGTACTTC. This codes for CASSLVGGENLYEQYF.

This clone was observed once. The gene calls are TRBV15 and TRBJ1-1; 7 bases are a match to TRBD1. The J segment lost 5 bases and the V segment lost 0 bases, leaving 18 bases of the junction unmatched. The CDR3 spans 19 residues. Germline V lookup: CDR1 LNHNV, CDR2 YYDKDF (reference sequence). Here the CDR3 reads CATSRDLMGTAVWRTEAFF. CDR3 bases: TGTGCCACCAGCAGAGATTTAATGGGGACAGCGGTATGGAGGACTGAAGCTTTCTTT.

The J gene is TRBJ1-2, the V gene TRBV6-5; the D is unclear. Per germline, CDR1 MNHEY and CDR2 SVGAGI. Trimming removed 3 bases at V and 1 base at J, with 9 bases between. This CDR3 has 14 residues. DNA of the CDR3: TGTGCCAGCAGTTATGGAGGAATTAACTATGGCTACACCTTC. It yields the protein CASSYGGINYGYTF.

This chain connects TRBV7-2 to TRBJ1-2; D remains unclear. The germline V gene has CDR1 SGHTA and CDR2 FQGNSA. The CDR3 loop spans 16 amino acids. The ends were cut back, 0 bases at V and 2 bases at J, with 13 bases in the middle. CDR3 sequence (DNA): TGTGCCAGCAGCTTAGCTTTTCGAGGCAACAACTATGGCTACACCTTC. Amino acids: CASSLAFRGNNYGYTF.

This clone occurred once. The chain combines TRBV10-3 with TRBJ1-6; D is unclear. Trimming pared 2 bases from V and 0 bases from J, leaving 11 bases between. The CDR3 covers 17 residues. Per the germline V gene, CDR1 is ENHRY and CDR2 is SYGVKD. CDR3 DNA sequence: TGTGCCATCAGTGAGGCGGGAGAGAGCTCCTATAATTCACCCCTCCACTTT. It translates to CAISEAGESSYNSPLHF.

J is TRBJ1-3 and V is TRBV28; the D is unclear. The V and J ends lost 4 bases and 1 base respectively, with 11 bases between them. The germline CDR1 and CDR2 sequences are MDHEN and SYDVKM. This CDR3 region has 15 residues. CDR3 DNA sequence: TGTGCCAGCAGTTCCCATGGGGTATCTGGAAACACCATATATTTT. It codes for CASSSHGVSGNTIYF.

This chain connects TRBV10-3 to TRBJ2-7; 12 nucleotides agree with TRBD2. From germline, CDR1 is ENHRY and CDR2 SYGVKD. Trimming took 4 bases from V and 4 from J; bases not matched to a gene: 2. The CDR3 totals 14 residues. CDR3 amino acids: CAISVGTSGYEQYF. CDR3 nucleotides: TGTGCCATCAGTGTTGGGACTAGCGGGTACGAGCAGTACTTC.

V is TRBV6-5 and J is TRBJ1-3; no definite D call. The CDR3 consists of 15 residues. V lost 0 bases, J lost 4 bases, and 10 bases lay in between. The germline V gene has CDR1 MNHEY and CDR2 SVGAGI. In DNA form, the CDR3 reads TGTGCCAGCAGTTACTCGGGCCCGGGGGGAAACACCATATATTTT. It codes for CASSYSGPGGNTIYF.

This rearrangement joins TRBV29-1 to TRBJ1-6; D is perhaps TRBD1 (6 bases). CDR1 and CDR2 (germline): SQVTM, ANQGSEA. The CDR3 is 14 amino acids. Deletions cut 2 bases from V and 6 bases from J, with 11 bases between. CDR3 sequence reads: CSVEKGVSNSPLHF. The CDR3, as DNA: TGCAGCGTTGAAAAGGGGGTTAGTAATTCACCCCTCCACTTT.

The V gene is TRBV29-1, the J gene TRBJ1-5, with TRBD1 matching over 7 bases. Unmatched junction bases numbered 6, after V lost 6 bases and J lost 7 bases. CDR3 length: 12 amino acids. Germline-derived CDR1 and CDR2 are SQVTM and ANQGSEA. The CDR3 coding sequence is TGCAGCGTGGGGGTAGGGGGCCAGCCCCAGCATTTT. Translated, it gives CSVGVGGQPQHF. The full variable domain, rest sourced from reference TRBV29-1 and TRBJ1-5, is SAVISQKPSRDICQRGTSLTIQCQVDSQVTMMFWYRQQPGQSLTLIATANQGSEATYESGFVIDKFPISRPNLTFSTLTVSNMSPEDSSIYLCSVGVGGQPQHFGDGTRLSIL.

The rearrangement links TRBV5-1 to TRBJ2-1; D may correspond to TRBD1 or TRBD2 (6 bases each). This CDR3 is 16 amino acids long. Germline CDR1 reads SGHRS; CDR2 reads YFSETQ. V was clipped by 4 bases and J by 2 bases, with 16 bases between them. Here the CDR3 reads CASSSRQGGTYNEQFF. The DNA for the CDR3 is TGCGCCAGCAGCAGTAGACAAGGGGGGACCTACAATGAGCAGTTCTTC.

V is TRBV29-1 and J is TRBJ2-3, with D perhaps matching TRBD1 or TRBD2 (6 bases each). V lost 8 bases, J lost 3 bases, and 12 bases lay in between. The CDR3 is made up of 12 amino acids. Germline V gene sequence: CDR1 SQVTM, CDR2 ANQGSEA. The CDR3 is CSYRGQTDTQYF. CDR3 DNA sequence: TGCAGCTACCGGGGGCAGACAGATACGCAGTATTTT.

V and J are TRBV6-1 and TRBJ1-1, with unresolved D. Trimming stripped 2 bases from V and 5 bases from J, with 24 bases between. Germline V gene lookup returns CDR1 MNHNS and CDR2 SASEGT. The CDR3 runs to 18 residues. For the CDR3, the DNA is TGTGCCAGCAGTGAAACAGTGGGGTATGTGGCAGTACCAACTGAAGCTTTCTTT. Translating it yields CASSETVGYVAVPTEAFF.

This sequence joins TRBV10-3 and TRBJ1-1; 10 bases match TRBD1. This CDR3 has 15 amino acids. Germline V lookup: CDR1 ENHRY, CDR2 SYGVKD. Trimming cost V 7 bases and J 7 bases; bases outside gene matches: 12. CDR3 DNA: TGTGCCATCAAGGAGGGGACAGGGGATTCTGATGAAGCTTTCTTT. Translation: CAIKEGTGDSDEAFF.

This sequence joins TRBV5-1 and TRBJ2-7; 8 nucleotides agree with TRBD2. Germline V gene data show CDR1 as SGHRS and CDR2 as YFSETQ. The V segment lost 4 bases and the J segment 6 bases; nucleotides outside the gene matches: 6. The CDR3 totals 13 residues. For the CDR3, the DNA is TGCGCCAGCAGCCCCGGGACTAGAGGCGAGCAGTACTTC. This codes for CASSPGTRGEQYF.

This chain connects TRBV29-1 to TRBJ2-7; 10 positions agree with TRBD1. This CDR3 is 15 amino acids long. Germline V gene lookup returns CDR1 SQVTM and CDR2 ANQGSEA. The ends lost 0 bases at V and 3 bases at J; junction bases unmatched: 5. The CDR3 loop reads CSVEEGGDRGYEQYF. The DNA of the CDR3 is TGCAGCGTTGAAGAGGGTGGGGACAGGGGCTACGAGCAGTACTTC.

This chain connects TRBV5-4 to TRBJ1-5; 12 positions agree with TRBD1. CDR3 length: 19 residues. V shed 4 bases, J shed 2 bases, and the junction held 13 bases outside the gene matches. The germline CDR1 and CDR2 sequences are SGHNT and YYREEE (reference sequence). CDR3 sequence (DNA): TGTGCCAGCAGCCGTTCCCGGGACAGGGGGCTTTTTGGCAATCAGCCCCAGCATTTT. It is translated as CASSRSRDRGLFGNQPQHF.

With regard to this clone: At one end the junction does not follow the germline gene, possibly because of a read error. The rearrangement joins TRBV29-1 to TRBJ1-2; D is possibly TRBD1 (6 bases). Germline V CDR1 and CDR2: SQVTM, ANQGSEA. The CDR3 has 13 residues. CDR3 sequence reads: CSVEGGAIYGYTF. The CDR3 bases are TGCAGCGTCGAAGGGGGGGCGATCTATGGCTACACCTTC.

V gene TRBV6-5 combines with J gene TRBJ1-5, with no clear D. The CDR3 is made up of 12 amino acids. V shed 4 bases and J shed 4 bases, with 5 bases lying between them. Germline V gene lookup returns CDR1 MNHEY and CDR2 SVGAGI. CDR3 bases: TGTGCCAGCAGTTCAGGAAATCAGCCCCAGCATTTT. It specifies CASSSGNQPQHF.

This sequence joins TRBV5-5 and TRBJ2-2; D may be TRBD1 (5 bases). Germline assignment: CDR1 SGHKS and CDR2 YYEKEE (reference sequence). V dropped 5 bases and J dropped 5 bases, with 16 bases sitting between them. The CDR3 covers 15 residues. For the CDR3, the DNA is TGTGCCAGCAGGACGCGCGCAGGGCCTACCGGGGAGCTGTTTTTT. It encodes CASRTRAGPTGELFF. Drawing the rest from reference TRBV5-5 and TRBJ2-2, the complete variable domain is DAGVTQSPTHLIKTRGQQVTLRCSPISGHKSVSWYQQVLGQGPQFIFQYYEKEERGRGNFPDRFSARQFPNYSSELNVNALLLGDSALYLCASRTRAGPTGELFFGEGSRLTVL.

This sequence joins TRBV5-4 and TRBJ2-7; D might be TRBD2 (6 bases). Per the germline V gene, CDR1 is SGHNT and CDR2 is YYREEE (reference sequence). Trimming cost V 4 bases and J 2 bases, with 10 bases left between them. CDR3 length: 13 residues. The CDR3 sequence is CASSAGRTYEQYF. The CDR3 DNA follows: TGTGCCAGCAGCGCGGGACGCACCTACGAGCAGTACTTC.

CDR3 coding DNA: TGTGCCAGCAGCCTGGGCCTCTACGAGCAGTACTTC. Translated: CASSLGLYEQYF. V and J are TRBV5-6 and TRBJ2-7, with unresolved D. The CDR3 extends over 12 amino acids. V gave up 4 bases and J gave up 3 bases, with 8 bases separating them. The V gene's germline CDR1 is SGHDT and CDR2 YYEEEE.

This chain joins TRBV5-4 and TRBJ2-1, with D perhaps matching TRBD2 (6 bases). CDR3 size: 16 residues. Trimming removed 6 bases at V and 9 bases at J, with 25 bases between. CDR1 and CDR2 from the germline V gene are SGHNT and YYREEE (reference sequence). The CDR3 is CASTPRRGAVEGEQFF. CDR3 bases: TGTGCCAGCACCCCCCGGCGAGGGGCAGTGGAGGGTGAGCAGTTCTTC.

This sequence joins TRBV11-2 and TRBJ2-7; TRBD1 aligns across 7 bases. Trimming cost V 5 bases and J 2 bases; bases outside gene matches: 9. The CDR3 is 15 residues long. CDR1 and CDR2 from the germline V gene are SGHAT and FQNNGV. The CDR3 region is CASSHLGQPPYEQYF. CDR3 nucleotide sequence: TGTGCCAGCAGCCACCTGGGACAGCCCCCCTACGAGCAGTACTTC.

This chain connects TRBV6-5 to TRBJ1-5; 10 bases map to TRBD1. Germline loops: CDR1 MNHEY, CDR2 SVGAGI. V lost 6 bases and J lost 7; bases outside the gene matches: 6. The CDR3 totals 14 residues. The CDR3 reads CASREGQGRQPQHF. CDR3 nucleotides: TGTGCCAGCAGAGAGGGACAGGGGAGGCAGCCCCAGCATTTT.

This clone showed up just once. The sample contains more than one DNA sequence encoding this CDR3. The chain carries TRBV11-3 and TRBJ2-3; D not resolved. Germline V gene data show CDR1 as SGHNT and CDR2 as YENEEA. The CDR3 extends over 14 amino acids. Trimming took 2 bases from V and 0 from J, leaving 6 bases between them. CDR3 DNA sequence: TGTGCCAGCAGCTTAACTACTAGCACAGATACGCAGTATTTT. This gives the protein CASSLTTSTDTQYF.

The rearrangement joins TRBV5-1 to TRBJ2-1; D is ambiguous. Germline CDR1 and CDR2: SGHRS and YFSETQ. Trimming left V 4 bases short and J 0 bases short, with 14 bases between. This CDR3 region has 16 residues. DNA for the CDR3: TGCGCCAGCAGCCCTCCGTTGACTTCCTCCTACAATGAGCAGTTCTTC. Its protein is CASSPPLTSSYNEQFF.

This chain uses TRBV5-8 with TRBJ1-1; no firm D call. V shed 4 bases and J shed 3 bases, with 10 bases lying between them. This CDR3 comprises 13 residues. The V gene's germline CDR1 is SGHTS and CDR2 YDEGEE. The CDR3 region has the DNA TGTGCCAGCAGCCTGACACCACACACTGAAGCTTTCTTT. Protein sequence: CASSLTPHTEAFF.